The present TCR beta chain was sequenced within a study of long-term antiretroviral therapy in people with HIV (dated by TCRdb to 2022 to 2024). Regarding the research as a whole: The earliest samples were collected approximately a decade before the 2015 WHO recommendation for immediate ART, a period when ART was typically delayed until CD4 counts fell. A retrospective serial study tested whether ART initiation and durable HIV suppression were associated with changes in peripheral blood TRB repertoire composition and diversity. A total of 192 cryopreserved PBMC samples came from approximately 30 adults with confirmed HIV infection and were collected serially over a mean of about six years (range 1-12). Among the approximately 32 participants with HIV, fewer than twelve were female. No cross-contamination during QIAcube processing was shown when test extractions of a monoclonal T-cell line were performed alongside fewer than 40 polyclonal samples. What the authors observed across the whole study: Unsorted PBMC were profiled instead of sorted CD4+ and CD8+ T cells because pre-ART samples had limited cell numbers. Starting ART was linked to a significant rise in TRB diversity, yet even after long-term ART the diversity remained significantly lower than in transplant donor controls. CDR3 length ranges in HIV repertoires were narrower than in controls, and network structure suggested an antigen-experienced repertoire with only a slight naive shift after ART. The repertoire was dominated across all time points by expanded TRB clones identified before ART initiation, although this dominance was seen to fluctuate and to decrease in many PLHIV after ART. Because PBMC availability was limited, only the TCR beta chain was sequenced, with no alpha chain pairing. The samples span the years 2004 to 2017, and the ART regimens used at that time may not be as effective as current regimens. No data were available on ART adherence, viral resistance or therapy changes, limiting inferences about post-ART repertoire changes.

The immunoSEQ hsTCRB v3.0 assay was used at survey level resolution for TRB variable region sequencing. The targeted TRB sequencing depth was roughly 40,000-55,000 T-cell genomes per sample. An Illumina MiSeq with a v3 150-cycle kit was used to sequence the pooled TRB libraries. Per the original workflow: Analysis of repertoires was carried out in R inside a reproducible Nextflow workflow spanning QC, data transformation and analysis. LymphoSeq2, an R package for AIRR-Seq data exploration, was used to implement custom analyses. A few samples yielding fewer than 5000 total TRB sequences were excluded, leaving 188 analyzed HIV repertoires. Among the roughly 190 retained HIV repertoires, about 60 were collected before ART initiation and 120 to 140 were collected after ART initiation. Repertoires were downsampled to 5000 TRB nucleotide sequences, and summary statistics were averaged over 100 downsampling iterations. The analysis kept only TRB sequences whose CDR3 regions were at least seven amino acids long. Two measures captured diversity: a Shannon entropy-derived clonality score and the Gini coefficient. In the repertoire networks, any two of the top 5000 CDR3 amino acid sequences were linked whenever the two sequences differed by an edit distance of one. Antigen specificity groups and MHC restriction were predicted for TRB CDR3 amino acid sequences with GLIPH2. Known CMV, EBV, HIV or tissue antigen associations were flagged by matching CDR3 amino acid sequences against VDJdb and McPAS-TCR. Pre-ART, post-ART and control groups were compared with Wilcoxon signed-rank tests and Holm-Bonferroni correction. TCRdb carries this immuneACCESS record with in-frame sequences only. Its versions omit some clonotypes, under half of them owing to an unresolved V gene in the studies checked, with the rest unexplained. Clonal size and the V and J genes are those of that table, whereas D and trimming came from the DNA. This sample comprises 15,000 to 20,000 clones, roughly 71% of them detected only once. Of the sample, about 15% falls within the top ten clones.

Participants were included only if at least one PBMC sample before ART initiation and at least two post-ART samples were available. Every participant with HIV received treatment in the United States of America. Cryopreserved samples of about 0.95-11 million PBMC were thawed and washed before DNA extraction. At the time of the earliest PBMC sample, participants with HIV were aged between roughly 20 and 55 years. Per participant, PBMC samples came from 1-4 timepoints prior to ART initiation and 2-8 timepoints following ART initiation, for a median of 7 samples. Serial HIV viral load, CD4+ T-cell count, ART history and demographic data were obtained for every participant. Using a Qiagen kit on a QIAcube, genomic DNA was extracted from unsorted PBMC, with samples processed in batches of 12. To note about this clone: The antigen it binds to is not known. Base qualities are not at hand, and no much larger clone is one base apart.

In the germline V gene (reference sequence), CDR1 corresponds to SEHNR and CDR2 to FQNEAQ. Its CDR3 holds 14 amino acids, cysteine through phenylalanine. Just CDR3 DNA is preserved here, 42 bases in frame from base 1. V gives up 4 bases and J gives up 4 bases, and the segment between their germline ends measures 13 bases. The chain joins TRBV7-9 to TRBJ1-1; no confident D gene assignment can be made. The specimen was unsorted PBMCs, collected 2.5 years before starting antiretroviral therapy. The receptor comes from a woman aged 45-60 years with HIV. The sequence in DNA is TGTGCCAGCAGCTCGGACGGATGGGGCACTGAAGCTTTCTTT. Its protein is CASSSDGWGTEAFF.